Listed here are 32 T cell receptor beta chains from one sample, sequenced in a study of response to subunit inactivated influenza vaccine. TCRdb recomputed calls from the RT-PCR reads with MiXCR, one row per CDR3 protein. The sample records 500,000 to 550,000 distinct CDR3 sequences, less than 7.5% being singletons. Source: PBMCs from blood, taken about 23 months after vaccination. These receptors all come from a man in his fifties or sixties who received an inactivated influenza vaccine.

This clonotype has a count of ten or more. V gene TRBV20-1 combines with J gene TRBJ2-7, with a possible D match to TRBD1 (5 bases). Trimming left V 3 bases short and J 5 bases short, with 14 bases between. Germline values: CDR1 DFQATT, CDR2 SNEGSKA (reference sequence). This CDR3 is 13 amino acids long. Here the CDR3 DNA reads TGCAGTGCTAGTAGGGGTTCGAGAGACGAGCAGTACTTC. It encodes CSASRGSRDEQYF.

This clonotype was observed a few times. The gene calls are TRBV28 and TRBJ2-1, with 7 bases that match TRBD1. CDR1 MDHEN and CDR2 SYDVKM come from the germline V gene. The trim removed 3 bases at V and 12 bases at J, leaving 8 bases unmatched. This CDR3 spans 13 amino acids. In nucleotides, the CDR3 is TGTGCCAGCAGTTTCCCCGACAGGGTTGGGCAGTTCTTC. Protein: CASSFPDRVGQFF.

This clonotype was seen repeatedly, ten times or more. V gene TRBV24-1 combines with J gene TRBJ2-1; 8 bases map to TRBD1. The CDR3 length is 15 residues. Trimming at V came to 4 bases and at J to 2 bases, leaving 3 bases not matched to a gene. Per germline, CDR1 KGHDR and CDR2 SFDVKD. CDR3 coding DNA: TGTGCCACCAGTGAACCGGGACAGGCCTACAATGAGCAGTTCTTC. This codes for CATSEPGQAYNEQFF.

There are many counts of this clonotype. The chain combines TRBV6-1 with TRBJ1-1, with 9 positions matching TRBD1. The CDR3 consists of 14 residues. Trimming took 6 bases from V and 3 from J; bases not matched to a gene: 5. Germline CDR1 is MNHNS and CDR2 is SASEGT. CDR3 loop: CASRQGQGYTEAFF. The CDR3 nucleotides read TGTGCCAGCAGACAAGGACAGGGGTACACTGAAGCTTTCTTT.

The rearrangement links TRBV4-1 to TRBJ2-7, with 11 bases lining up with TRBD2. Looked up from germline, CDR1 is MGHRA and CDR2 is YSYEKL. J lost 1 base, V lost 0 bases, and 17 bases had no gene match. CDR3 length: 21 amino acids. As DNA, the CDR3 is TGCGCCAGCAGCCAAGAGGGCGGAGGGTACTTAGCGGGAGGGTCATCCTACGAGCAGTACTTC. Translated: CASSQEGGGYLAGGSSYEQYF.

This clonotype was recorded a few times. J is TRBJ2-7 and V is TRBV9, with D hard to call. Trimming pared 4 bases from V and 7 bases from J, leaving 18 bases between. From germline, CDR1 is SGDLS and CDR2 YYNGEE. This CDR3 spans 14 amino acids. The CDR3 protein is CASSPSFRRPEQYF. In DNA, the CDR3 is TGTGCCAGCAGCCCCTCGTTTAGGCGTCCAGAGCAGTACTTC.

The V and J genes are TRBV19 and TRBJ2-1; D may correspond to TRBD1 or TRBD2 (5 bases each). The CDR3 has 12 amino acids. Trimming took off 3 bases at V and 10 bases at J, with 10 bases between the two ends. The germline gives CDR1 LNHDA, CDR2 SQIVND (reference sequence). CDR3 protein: CASSIRGEEQFF. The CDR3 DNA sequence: TGTGCCAGTAGTATTAGAGGGGAGGAGCAGTTCTTC.

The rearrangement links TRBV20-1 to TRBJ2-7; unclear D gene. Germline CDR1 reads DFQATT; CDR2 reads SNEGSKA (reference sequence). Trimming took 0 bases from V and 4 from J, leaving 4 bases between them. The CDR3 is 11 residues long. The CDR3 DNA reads TGCAGTGCTAGAGATATGTACGAGCAGTACTTC. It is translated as CSARDMYEQYF.

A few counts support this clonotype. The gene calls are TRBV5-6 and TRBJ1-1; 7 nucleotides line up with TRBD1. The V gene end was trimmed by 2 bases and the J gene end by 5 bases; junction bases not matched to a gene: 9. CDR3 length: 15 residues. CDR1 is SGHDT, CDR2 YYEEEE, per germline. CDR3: CASSFGGNRGTEAFF. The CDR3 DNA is TGTGCCAGCAGCTTCGGGGGAAACAGGGGAACTGAAGCTTTCTTT. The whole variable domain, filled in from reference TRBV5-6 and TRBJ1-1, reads DAGVTQSPTHLIKTRGQQVTLRCSPKSGHDTVSWYQQALGQGPQFIFQYYEEEERQRGNFPDRFSGHQFPNYSSELNVNALLLGDSALYLCASSFGGNRGTEAFFGQGTRLTVV.

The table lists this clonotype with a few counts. The CDR3 reads CASSFRLAGGKDTQYF. The CDR3 region has the DNA TGCGCCAGCAGCTTCCGACTAGCGGGAGGGAAAGATACGCAGTATTTT. The genes are TRBV5-1 and TRBJ2-3; 14 bases align to TRBD2. V shed 2 bases, J shed 5 bases, and the junction held 4 bases outside the gene matches. The CDR3 is made up of 16 amino acids. Germline CDR1 and CDR2: SGHRS and YFSETQ.

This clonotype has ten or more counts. CDR3 region: CASSQDRGYEQYF. As DNA, the CDR3 is TGCGCCAGCAGCCAGGACAGGGGCTACGAGCAGTACTTC. The rearrangement joins TRBV4-3 to TRBJ2-7; TRBD1 matches 9 bases. Germline V gene lookup returns CDR1 LGHNA and CDR2 YSLEER. This CDR3 is built from 13 residues. V was clipped by 3 bases and J by 3 bases; unmatched bases: 0.

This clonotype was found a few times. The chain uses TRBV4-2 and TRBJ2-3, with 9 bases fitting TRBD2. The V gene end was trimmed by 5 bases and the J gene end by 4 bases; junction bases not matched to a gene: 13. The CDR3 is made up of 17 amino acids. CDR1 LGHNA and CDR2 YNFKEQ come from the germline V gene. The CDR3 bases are TGTGCCAGCAGCGAAACAGGGTTAGCGGGGGTCTCAGATACGCAGTATTTT. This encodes CASSETGLAGVSDTQYF.

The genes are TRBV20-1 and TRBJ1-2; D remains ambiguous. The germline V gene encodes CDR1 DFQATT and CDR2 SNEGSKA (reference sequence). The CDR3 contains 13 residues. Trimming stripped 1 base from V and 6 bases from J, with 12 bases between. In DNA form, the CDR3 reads TGCAGTGCTAGAGTCCCAACCAAAAATGGCTACACCTTC. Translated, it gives CSARVPTKNGYTF.

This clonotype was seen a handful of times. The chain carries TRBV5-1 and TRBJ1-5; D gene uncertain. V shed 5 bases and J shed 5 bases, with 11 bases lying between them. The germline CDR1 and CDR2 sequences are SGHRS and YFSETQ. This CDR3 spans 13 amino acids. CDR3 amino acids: CASSQEGHQPQHF. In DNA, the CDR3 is TGCGCCAGCAGTCAGGAAGGTCATCAGCCCCAGCATTTT.

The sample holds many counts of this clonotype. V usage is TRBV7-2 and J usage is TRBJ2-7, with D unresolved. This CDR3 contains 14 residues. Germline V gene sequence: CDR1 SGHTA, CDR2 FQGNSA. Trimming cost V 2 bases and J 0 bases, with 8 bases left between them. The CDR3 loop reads CASSLTPGSYEQYF. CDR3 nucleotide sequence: TGTGCCAGCAGCTTAACTCCAGGCTCCTACGAGCAGTACTTC.

The CDR3 is CASSLRENNEQFF. Here the CDR3 DNA reads TGTGCCAGCAGTTTAAGGGAGAACAATGAGCAGTTCTTC. J is TRBJ2-1 and V is TRBV12-3 or TRBV12-4, with a tentative D call TRBD2 (5 bases). V was cut by 2 bases and J by 5 bases, with 7 bases left in between. The CDR3 sequence is 13 residues long.

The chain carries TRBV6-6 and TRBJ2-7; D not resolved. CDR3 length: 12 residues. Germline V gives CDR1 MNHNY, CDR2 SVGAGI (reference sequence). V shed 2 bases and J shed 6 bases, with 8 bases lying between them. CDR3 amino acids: CASSYRQSEQYF. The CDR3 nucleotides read TGTGCCAGCAGTTACAGACAATCCGAGCAGTACTTC.

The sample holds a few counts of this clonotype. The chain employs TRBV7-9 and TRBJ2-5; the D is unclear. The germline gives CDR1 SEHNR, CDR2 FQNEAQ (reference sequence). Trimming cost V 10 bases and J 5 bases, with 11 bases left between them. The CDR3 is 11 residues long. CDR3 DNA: TGTGCCACCCAAAGTCTCGAGACCCAGTACTTC. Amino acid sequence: CATQSLETQYF.

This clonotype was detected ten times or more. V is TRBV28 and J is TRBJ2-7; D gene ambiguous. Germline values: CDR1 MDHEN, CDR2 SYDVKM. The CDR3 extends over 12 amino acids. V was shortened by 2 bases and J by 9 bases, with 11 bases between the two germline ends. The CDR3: CASSLPMARQYF. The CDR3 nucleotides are TGTGCCAGCAGTTTACCGATGGCCCGGCAGTACTTC.

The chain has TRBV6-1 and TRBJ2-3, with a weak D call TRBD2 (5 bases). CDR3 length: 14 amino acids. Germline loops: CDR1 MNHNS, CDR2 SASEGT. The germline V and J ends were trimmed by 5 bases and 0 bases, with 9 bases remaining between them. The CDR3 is CASSPGSSTDTQYF. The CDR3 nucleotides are TGTGCCAGCAGTCCGGGATCTAGCACAGATACGCAGTATTTT.

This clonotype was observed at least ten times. CDR3 in DNA: TGCGCCAGCAGCCTGGGACTCGTTTCGGATACGCAGTATTTT. Amino acids: CASSLGLVSDTQYF. The chain combines TRBV4-3 with TRBJ2-3; D possibly corresponds to TRBD2 (6 bases). The length of the CDR3 is 14 residues. From germline, CDR1 is LGHNA and CDR2 YSLEER. The V end was cut by 4 bases, the J end by 6 bases, with 14 bases between.

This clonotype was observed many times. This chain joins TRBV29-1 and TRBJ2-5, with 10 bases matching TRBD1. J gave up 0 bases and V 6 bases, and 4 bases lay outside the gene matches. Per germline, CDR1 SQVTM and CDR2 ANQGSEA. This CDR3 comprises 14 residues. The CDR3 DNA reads TGCAGCGTGACAGGGGGCCCGTACCAAGAGACCCAGTACTTC. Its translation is CSVTGGPYQETQYF.

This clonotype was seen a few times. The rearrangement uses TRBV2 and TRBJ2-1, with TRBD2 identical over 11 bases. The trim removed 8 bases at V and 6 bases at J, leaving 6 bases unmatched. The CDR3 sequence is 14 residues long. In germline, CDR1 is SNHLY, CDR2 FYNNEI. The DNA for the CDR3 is TGTGCCAGCGCTAGCGGGAGGAATTTCAATGAGCAGTTCTTC. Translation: CASASGRNFNEQFF.

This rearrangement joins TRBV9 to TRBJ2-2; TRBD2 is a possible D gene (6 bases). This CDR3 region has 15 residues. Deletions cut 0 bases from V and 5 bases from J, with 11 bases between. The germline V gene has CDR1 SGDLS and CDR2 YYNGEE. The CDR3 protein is CASSVEGSGTGELFF. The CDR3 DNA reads TGTGCCAGCAGCGTAGAGGGTAGCGGTACCGGGGAGCTGTTTTTT.

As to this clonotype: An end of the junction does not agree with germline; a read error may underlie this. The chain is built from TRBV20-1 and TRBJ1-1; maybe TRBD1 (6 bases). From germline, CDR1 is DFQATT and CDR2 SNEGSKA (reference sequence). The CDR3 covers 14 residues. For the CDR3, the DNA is TGCAGTGCTATCTGGGGGGCCGGGGGGACTGACGCTTTCTTT. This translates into CSAIWGAGGTDAFF.

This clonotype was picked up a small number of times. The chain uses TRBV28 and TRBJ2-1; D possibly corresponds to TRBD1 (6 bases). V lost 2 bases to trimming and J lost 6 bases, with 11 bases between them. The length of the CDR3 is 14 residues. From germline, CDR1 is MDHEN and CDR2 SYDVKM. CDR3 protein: CASSLLGTRNEQFF. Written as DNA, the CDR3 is TGTGCCAGCAGTTTACTAGGGACACGCAATGAGCAGTTCTTC.

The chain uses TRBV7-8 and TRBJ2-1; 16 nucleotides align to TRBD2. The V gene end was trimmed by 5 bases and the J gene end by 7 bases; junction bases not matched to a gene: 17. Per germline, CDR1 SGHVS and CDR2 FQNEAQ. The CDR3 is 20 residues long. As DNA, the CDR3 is TGTGCCAGCAGCCATCGCCACACCGGGACTAGCGGGAGGGCCGGGAATGAGCAGTTCTTC. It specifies CASSHRHTGTSGRAGNEQFF.

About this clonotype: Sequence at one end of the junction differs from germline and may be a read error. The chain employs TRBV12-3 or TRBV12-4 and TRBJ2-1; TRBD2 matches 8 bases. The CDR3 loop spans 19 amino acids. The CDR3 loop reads CACSTRDPLAGRGLNEQFF. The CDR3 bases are TGTGCCTGCAGTACCCGGGATCCTTTAGCGGGAAGGGGCCTGAATGAGCAGTTCTTC.

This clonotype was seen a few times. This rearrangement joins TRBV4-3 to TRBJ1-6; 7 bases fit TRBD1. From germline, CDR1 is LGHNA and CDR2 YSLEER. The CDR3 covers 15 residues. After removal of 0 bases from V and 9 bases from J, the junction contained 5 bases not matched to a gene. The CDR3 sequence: CASSQDAGGGSPLHF. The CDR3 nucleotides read TGCGCCAGCAGCCAAGATGCAGGGGGAGGTTCACCCCTCCACTTT.

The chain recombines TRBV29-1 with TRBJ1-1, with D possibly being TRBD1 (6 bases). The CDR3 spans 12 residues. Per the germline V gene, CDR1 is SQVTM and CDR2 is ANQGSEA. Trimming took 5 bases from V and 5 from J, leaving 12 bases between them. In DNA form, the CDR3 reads TGCAGCGTTCAACCGGGGGCGACTGAAGCTTTCTTT. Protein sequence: CSVQPGATEAFF. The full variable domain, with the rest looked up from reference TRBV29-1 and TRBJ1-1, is SAVISQKPSRDICQRGTSLTIQCQVDSQVTMMFWYRQQPGQSLTLIATANQGSEATYESGFVIDKFPISRPNLTFSTLTVSNMSPEDSSIYLCSVQPGATEAFFGQGTRLTVV.

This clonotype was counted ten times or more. CDR3 loop: CSARVAGVSYEQYF. The CDR3 DNA is TGCAGTGCTAGAGTAGCGGGGGTCTCCTACGAGCAGTACTTC. The chain joins TRBV20-1 to TRBJ2-7; 9 bases match TRBD2. Per the germline V gene, CDR1 is DFQATT and CDR2 is SNEGSKA (reference sequence). The trim removed 1 base at V and 0 bases at J, leaving 1 base unmatched. This CDR3 spans 14 amino acids.

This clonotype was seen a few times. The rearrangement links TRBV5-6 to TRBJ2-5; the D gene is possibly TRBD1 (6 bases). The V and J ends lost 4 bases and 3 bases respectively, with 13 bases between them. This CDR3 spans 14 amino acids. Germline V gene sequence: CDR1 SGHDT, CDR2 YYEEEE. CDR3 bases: TGTGCCAGCAGCGCCCCGGGACAAAAAGAGACCCAGTACTTC. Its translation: CASSAPGQKETQYF. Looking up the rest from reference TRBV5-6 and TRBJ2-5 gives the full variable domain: DAGVTQSPTHLIKTRGQQVTLRCSPKSGHDTVSWYQQALGQGPQFIFQYYEEEERQRGNFPDRFSGHQFPNYSSELNVNALLLGDSALYLCASSAPGQKETQYFGPGTRLLVL.